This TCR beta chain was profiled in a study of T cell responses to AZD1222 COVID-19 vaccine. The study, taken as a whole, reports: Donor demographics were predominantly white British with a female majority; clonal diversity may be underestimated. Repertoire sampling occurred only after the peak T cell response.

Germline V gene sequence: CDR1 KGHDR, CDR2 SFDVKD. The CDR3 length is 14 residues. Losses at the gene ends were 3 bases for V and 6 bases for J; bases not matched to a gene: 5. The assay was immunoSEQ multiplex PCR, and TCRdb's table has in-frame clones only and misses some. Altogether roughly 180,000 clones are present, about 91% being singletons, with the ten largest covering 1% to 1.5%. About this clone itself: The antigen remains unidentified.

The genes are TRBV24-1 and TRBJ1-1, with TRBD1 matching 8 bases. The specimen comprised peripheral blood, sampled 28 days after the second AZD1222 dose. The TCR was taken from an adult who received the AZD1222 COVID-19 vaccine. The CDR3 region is CATSDPDRGAEAFF. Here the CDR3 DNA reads TGTGCCACCAGTGATCCTGACAGGGGAGCTGAAGCTTTCTTT.